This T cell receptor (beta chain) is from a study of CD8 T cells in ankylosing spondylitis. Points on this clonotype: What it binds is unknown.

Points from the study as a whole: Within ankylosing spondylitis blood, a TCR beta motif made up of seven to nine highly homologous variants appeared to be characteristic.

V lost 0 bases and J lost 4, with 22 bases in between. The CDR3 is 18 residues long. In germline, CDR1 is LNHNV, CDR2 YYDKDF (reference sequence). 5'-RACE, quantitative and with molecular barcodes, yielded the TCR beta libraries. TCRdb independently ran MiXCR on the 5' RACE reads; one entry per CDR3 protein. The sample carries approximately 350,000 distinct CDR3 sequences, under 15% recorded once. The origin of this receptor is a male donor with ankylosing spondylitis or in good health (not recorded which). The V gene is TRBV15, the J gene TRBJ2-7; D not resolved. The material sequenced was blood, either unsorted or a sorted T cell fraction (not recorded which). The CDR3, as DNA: TGTGCCACCAGCAGAGATACGTTCCGGACCGGTGCTACTTACGAGCAGTACTTC. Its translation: CATSRDTFRTGATYEQYF.